These 7 T cell receptor beta chains were all obtained from the same sample, sequenced in a study of OX40 agonist ivuxolimab in advanced cancers. Profiled with immunoSEQ multiplex PCR; TCRdb holds only in-frame clones, not every one. The table records 65,000 to 75,000 clones, approximately 88% of them present only once. The material was CD4+ or CD8+ T cells sorted from blood, obtained in a trial of the OX40 agonist ivuxolimab. The origin of the receptors is an adult with an advanced solid tumor such as melanoma, head and neck, liver or kidney cancer.

Remarks on this clone: No conserved phenylalanine or tryptophan is present at the end of the CDR3, so a read error is the likely explanation. The V and J genes are TRBV19 and TRBJ2-4; a possible D gene is TRBD2 (5 bases). Germline values: CDR1 LNHDA, CDR2 SQIVND (reference sequence). This CDR3 is 18 amino acids long. The germline V and J ends were trimmed by 5 bases and 0 bases, with 20 bases remaining between them. CDR3 sequence reads: CASSPRTGVTLAKNIQYS. For the CDR3, the DNA is TGTGCCAGTAGTCCCAGGACTGGGGTTACTCTAGCCAAAAACATTCAGTACTCC.

This chain connects TRBV15 to TRBJ2-1, with a weak D call TRBD2 (6 bases). V lost 2 bases and J lost 0, with 14 bases in between. Germline V gives CDR1 LNHNV, CDR2 YYDKDF (reference sequence). This CDR3 has 17 amino acids. CDR3 sequence: CATSRKRDLSSYNEQFF. DNA of the CDR3: TGTGCCACCAGCAGAAAAAGGGACTTAAGCTCCTACAATGAGCAGTTCTTC.

This chain joins TRBV14 and TRBJ2-3, with TRBD2 identical over 8 bases. In germline, CDR1 is SGHDN, CDR2 FVKESK. The CDR3 is 16 residues long. V lost 2 bases, J lost 3 bases, and 7 bases stayed unmatched. The CDR3 region has the DNA TGTGCCAGCAGCCAACCCAACCTAGCGGGTACAGATACGCAGTATTTT. This sequence encodes CASSQPNLAGTDTQYF.

The count of this clone is one. The chain recombines TRBV9 with TRBJ2-7; 9 nucleotides match TRBD2. V dropped 4 bases and J dropped 2; count of bases not matched to a gene: 10. The CDR3 runs 16 residues. CDR1 is SGDLS, CDR2 YYNGEE, per germline. The CDR3 protein is CASSPSGTSLTYEQYF. As DNA, the CDR3 is TGTGCCAGCAGCCCAAGCGGGACTAGCCTAACCTACGAGCAGTACTTC.

As DNA, the CDR3 is TGTGCCAGCAGCACAACACCTTCCTACGAGCAGTACTTC. This codes for CASSTTPSYEQYF. This chain uses TRBV7-3 with TRBJ2-7; D is unclear. CDR1 is SGHTA and CDR2 is FQGTGA in the germline V gene. The length of the CDR3 is 13 residues. V lost 5 bases and J 1 base, leaving 9 bases between the germline ends.

This clone was recorded at least ten times. V is TRBV28 and J is TRBJ2-7; 8 positions agree with TRBD1. The CDR3 loop spans 18 amino acids. J gave up 0 bases and V 4 bases, and 14 bases lay outside the gene matches. CDR1 and CDR2 from the germline V gene are MDHEN and SYDVKM. The CDR3 loop reads CASSSKTGAMTYSYEQYF. The CDR3 DNA is TGTGCCAGCAGTTCAAAGACAGGGGCCATGACCTACTCCTACGAGCAGTACTTC.

This rearrangement joins TRBV19 to TRBJ1-2; the D is unclear. Germline V gives CDR1 LNHDA, CDR2 SQIVND (reference sequence). The CDR3 runs to 15 residues. The V end lost 5 bases, the J end lost 3 bases, and 16 bases lay between the germline ends. The CDR3 DNA reads as TGTGCCAGTAGTCCGAGTGGAGTTGGGGACTATGGCTACACCTTC. Translated, it gives CASSPSGVGDYGYTF.